Following are 24 T cell receptor beta chains from one sample sequenced in a study of naive and memory T cell subsets (dated by TCRdb to the late 2010s). The study described a robust, sensitive protocol for amplifying, sequencing and analyzing TCRs, using 3' ligation of a UMI-containing oligonucleotide to TCR cDNA. Library preparation was by 5' RACE. The instrument given in TCRdb is Illumina MiSeq. The ligated cDNA was amplified in four rounds of PCR with nested alpha and beta constant region primers together with the SP2 primer. TCRdb reprocessing: public reads trimmed at Q25 with fastp, clones called with MiXCR, in-frame beta chains kept. Every CDR3 protein is listed once, alongside the most common genes and DNA of its rows. This sample holds more than 50,000 distinct CDR3 sequences; 5.5% to 8.5% were observed only once. Almost 10% of the sample comes from the top ten. The receptors originated from a male donor in good health.

The chain joins TRBV19 to TRBJ1-4; no clear D gene. This CDR3 is 13 amino acids long. Germline assignment: CDR1 LNHDA and CDR2 SQIVND (reference sequence). With 5 bases removed from V and 6 bases from J, the gap between germline ends came to 10 bases. CDR3 residues: CASSPELDEKLFF. The DNA for the CDR3 is TGTGCCAGTAGTCCGGAGTTGGATGAAAAACTGTTTTTT.

This clonotype was found a few times. The chain links TRBV5-4 to TRBJ2-2; TRBD2 is a possible D gene (6 bases). The CDR3 sequence is 16 residues long. Germline V lookup: CDR1 SGHNT, CDR2 YYREEE (reference sequence). Trimming took 4 bases from V and 3 from J, leaving 16 bases between them. CDR3 nucleotides: TGTGCCAGCAGCCTCCCCGAGACTAGATACACCGGGGAGCTGTTTTTT. This encodes CASSLPETRYTGELFF.

This clonotype was seen repeatedly, ten times or more. The rearrangement uses TRBV6-5 and TRBJ1-2, with D possibly TRBD1 on 6 matching bases. Germline-derived CDR1 and CDR2 are MNHEY and SVGAGI. Trimming pared 6 bases from V and 5 bases from J, leaving 7 bases between. The CDR3 contains 11 residues. CDR3 in DNA: TGTGCCAGCAGGGGGACATATGGCTACACCTTC. Amino acids: CASRGTYGYTF.

The chain uses TRBV5-1 and TRBJ1-2; D gene unclear. This CDR3 spans 15 amino acids. The germline V gene has CDR1 SGHRS and CDR2 YFSETQ. V was cut by 0 bases and J by 2 bases, with 11 bases left in between. CDR3 in DNA: TGCGCCAGCAGCTTGGGGGCAGCCAAGAACTATGGCTACACCTTC. Residues: CASSLGAAKNYGYTF.

This clonotype was seen ten or more times. The chain joins TRBV7-6 to TRBJ2-5; D is possibly TRBD1 or TRBD2 (5 bases each). V lost 1 base, J lost 2 bases, and 11 bases lay in between. The length of the CDR3 is 15 residues. Germline lookup yields CDR1 SGHVS and CDR2 FNYEAQ. In DNA form, the CDR3 reads TGTGCCAGCAGCTTAGGGGACGGACCACAAGAGACCCAGTACTTC. Translating it yields CASSLGDGPQETQYF.

This clonotype has at least ten counts. The chain joins TRBV6-5 to TRBJ1-6; D is uncertain. Germline CDR1 reads MNHEY; CDR2 reads SVGAGI. With 0 bases removed from V and 7 bases from J, the gap between germline ends came to 10 bases. The CDR3 sequence is 15 residues long. The CDR3 sequence: CASSYSNLGNSPLHF. CDR3 nucleotide sequence: TGTGCCAGCAGTTACTCGAACCTGGGGAATTCACCCCTCCACTTT.

The chain joins TRBV4-1 to TRBJ2-1; D is unresolved. V shed 0 bases and J shed 2 bases, with 8 bases lying between them. From germline, CDR1 is MGHRA and CDR2 YSYEKL. The CDR3 covers 15 residues. The CDR3 spells CASSQEAGAYNEQFF. The DNA of the CDR3 is TGCGCCAGCAGCCAAGAGGCAGGTGCCTACAATGAGCAGTTCTTC.

The table lists this clonotype with many counts. The chain is built from TRBV6-1 and TRBJ1-1; 7 bases agree with TRBD1. The V segment lost 10 bases and the J segment 0 bases; nucleotides outside the gene matches: 5. The CDR3 has 13 amino acids. Germline V gene sequence: CDR1 MNHNS, CDR2 SASEGT. CDR3 DNA: TGTGCCACCTGGGACAGATTGAACACTGAAGCTTTCTTT. Its translation is CATWDRLNTEAFF.

The J gene is TRBJ2-1, the V gene TRBV29-1; D call uncertain. The germline V gene has CDR1 SQVTM and CDR2 ANQGSEA. CDR3 length: 12 amino acids. Trimming stripped 6 bases from V and 2 bases from J, with 8 bases between. This CDR3 reads CSVPAAYNEQFF. CDR3 nucleotides: TGCAGCGTCCCAGCAGCCTACAATGAGCAGTTCTTC.

This clonotype was observed a few times. The chain joins TRBV20-1 to TRBJ2-5; the D is unclear. V was trimmed by 3 bases and J by 5 bases, leaving 19 bases between them. Germline CDR1 and CDR2: DFQATT and SNEGSKA (reference sequence). CDR3 length: 15 residues. DNA of the CDR3: TGCAGTGCTAGTGAGCTGAGGACCCTAGAGGAGACCCAGTACTTC. This encodes CSASELRTLEETQYF.

In this sample, this clonotype turned up a few times. The chain uses TRBV14 and TRBJ2-1; the D is unclear. Germline CDR1 reads SGHDN; CDR2 reads FVKESK. CDR3 length: 16 amino acids. The V end lost 1 base, the J end lost 1 base, and 11 bases lay between the germline ends. The CDR3 DNA sequence: TGTGCCAGCAGCCAAGTCTATTCGGTATCCTACAATGAGCAGTTCTTC. It yields the protein CASSQVYSVSYNEQFF. Based on the CDR3 plus reference TRBV14 and TRBJ2-1, the full variable domain is EAGVTQFPSHSVIEKGQTVTLRCDPISGHDNLYWYRRVMGKEIKFLLHFVKESKQDESGMPNNRFLAERTGGTYSTLKVQPAELEDSGVYFCASSQVYSVSYNEQFFGPGTRLTVL.

In this sample, this clonotype turned up a few times. The rearrangement links TRBV7-2 to TRBJ2-6; no clear D. Germline V gives CDR1 SGHTA, CDR2 FQGNSA. CDR3 length: 16 residues. Trimming pared 2 bases from V and 1 base from J, leaving 9 bases between. The DNA of the CDR3 is TGTGCCAGCAGCTTAAACTTCGCATCTGGGGCCAACGTCCTGACTTTC. It yields the protein CASSLNFASGANVLTF. Based on the CDR3 plus reference TRBV7-2 and TRBJ2-6, the full variable domain is GAGVSQSPSNKVTEKGKDVELRCDPISGHTALYWYRQSLGQGLEFLIYFQGNSAPDKSGLPSDRFSAERTGGSVSTLTIQRTQQEDSAVYLCASSLNFASGANVLTFGAGSRLTVL.

This clonotype showed up just a few times. This chain uses TRBV5-4 with TRBJ2-1, with D perhaps matching TRBD2 (6 bases). V was trimmed by 4 bases and J by 6 bases, leaving 14 bases between them. The CDR3 runs to 14 residues. In germline, CDR1 is SGHNT, CDR2 YYREEE (reference sequence). The CDR3 bases are TGTGCCAGCAGCAATGCGGGGTCCCCCAATGAGCAGTTCTTC. As protein: CASSNAGSPNEQFF. The full variable domain, in which reference TRBV5-4 and TRBJ2-1 provide the parts outside the CDR3, is ETGVTQSPTHLIKTRGQQVTLRCSSQSGHNTVSWYQQALGQGPQFIFQYYREEENGRGNFPPRFSGLQFPNYSSELNVNALELDDSALYLCASSNAGSPNEQFFGPGTRLTVL.

This clonotype was picked up many times. The CDR3 is CSASPPGRAGELFF. In nucleotides, the CDR3 is TGCAGTGCTAGCCCGCCAGGGAGGGCCGGGGAGCTGTTTTTT. The chain combines TRBV20-1 with TRBJ2-2; 7 bases align to TRBD2. Germline CDR1 DFQATT, CDR2 SNEGSKA (reference sequence). The CDR3 is made up of 14 amino acids. The V and J ends lost 3 bases and 6 bases, in that order; junction bases with no gene match: 7.

The chain links TRBV28 to TRBJ2-2; D may be TRBD1 (6 bases). This CDR3 region has 14 residues. The germline V gene has CDR1 MDHEN and CDR2 SYDVKM. The germline V and J ends were trimmed by 5 bases and 5 bases, with 12 bases remaining between them. This chain's CDR3 is CASSLTGLTGELFF. As DNA, the CDR3 is TGTGCCAGCAGTCTAACAGGGTTAACCGGGGAGCTGTTTTTT.

This clonotype was observed a few times. This sequence joins TRBV5-4 and TRBJ2-5; the D is unclear. This CDR3 spans 13 amino acids. The V and J ends lost 3 bases and 5 bases respectively, with 11 bases between them. Looked up from germline, CDR1 is SGHNT and CDR2 is YYREEE (reference sequence). Written as DNA, the CDR3 is TGTGCCAGCAGCTCTCCACCCGGGGAGACCCAGTACTTC. Protein sequence: CASSSPPGETQYF.

Only a few counts were recorded for this clonotype. The chain employs TRBV12-3 or TRBV12-4 and TRBJ2-6, with TRBD2 identical over 12 bases. J gave up 0 bases and V 6 bases, and 3 bases lay outside the gene matches. The CDR3 is 17 residues long. The CDR3, as DNA: TGTGCCAGCAGCCCGACTAGCGGGGGCTCTGGGGCCAACGTCCTGACTTTC. Translated: CASSPTSGGSGANVLTF.

This clonotype was counted many times. The V gene is TRBV6-5, the J gene TRBJ2-4; D call uncertain. Germline V CDR1 and CDR2: MNHEY, SVGAGI. The V gene lost 6 bases and the J gene lost 0 bases, with 6 bases spanning the gap. The CDR3 is 13 residues long. In DNA form, the CDR3 reads TGTGCCAGCAGGGAAGGAGCCAAAAACATTCAGTACTTC. It yields the protein CASREGAKNIQYF.

The chain recombines TRBV10-2 with TRBJ2-1; tentative D call: TRBD2 (6 bases). The CDR3 consists of 16 residues. Trimming pared 5 bases from V and 5 bases from J, leaving 19 bases between. The germline CDR1 and CDR2 sequences are WSHSY and SAAADI. The chain's CDR3 is CASSPPAGPLNNEQFF. The CDR3 DNA reads as TGCGCCAGCAGTCCCCCCGCGGGACCACTCAACAATGAGCAGTTCTTC.

Ten or more counts support this clonotype. The chain uses TRBV7-9 and TRBJ2-1; D may be TRBD1 or TRBD2 (6 bases each). V lost 5 bases and J 3 bases, leaving 11 bases between the germline ends. The CDR3 totals 14 residues. Germline V CDR1 and CDR2: SEHNR, FQNEAQ (reference sequence). This CDR3 reads CASSPQGLYNEQFF. The CDR3, as DNA: TGTGCCAGCAGCCCACAGGGACTCTACAATGAGCAGTTCTTC.

This clonotype has more than one count but fewer than ten. The gene calls are TRBV6-1 and TRBJ2-2; 8 nucleotides match TRBD2. Germline CDR1 reads MNHNS; CDR2 reads SASEGT. This CDR3 spans 16 amino acids. V lost 6 bases, J lost 4 bases, and 10 bases stayed unmatched. This CDR3 is CASSQAGGHSTGELFF. The DNA for the CDR3 is TGTGCCAGCAGCCAGGCGGGGGGCCACTCCACCGGGGAGCTGTTTTTT.

CDR3: CASISGNTEAFF. In DNA, the CDR3 is TGCGCCAGCATTTCGGGGAACACTGAAGCTTTCTTT. The rearrangement links TRBV10-2 to TRBJ1-1; D remains unclear. The CDR3 has 12 amino acids. CDR1 and CDR2 from the germline V gene are WSHSY and SAAADI. Trimming took off 7 bases at V and 1 base at J, with 7 bases between the two ends.

This clonotype was detected many times. The rearrangement links TRBV18 to TRBJ2-5, with a possible D match to TRBD2 (6 bases). The germline V and J ends were trimmed by 3 bases and 2 bases, with 10 bases remaining between them. The CDR3 has 14 amino acids. Germline V gives CDR1 KGHSH, CDR2 LQKENI. The CDR3, as DNA: TGTGCCAGCTCACCGCTGGGAGGACAAGAGACCCAGTACTTC. The encoded protein is CASSPLGGQETQYF.

This clonotype was observed a handful of times. V is TRBV6-2 or TRBV6-3 and J is TRBJ2-3, with 7 nucleotides matching TRBD2. There are 15 residues in the CDR3. From germline, CDR1 is MNHEY and CDR2 SVGEGT. Losses at the gene ends were 5 bases for V and 1 base for J; bases not matched to a gene: 6. As DNA, the CDR3 is TGTGCCAGCAGTGCCTCTACTAGCGGCACAGATACGCAGTATTTT. Amino acids: CASSASTSGTDTQYF.